What follows is one T cell receptor beta chain and its context. This entry comes from a study of blood T cells in healthy people across ages. Next came a second PCR, run for about 6 to 11 cycles, which used a sample-barcoded 5' primer along with a J-beta primer mix. Via MiXCR, TCRdb re-called the 5' RACE reads, giving one row per CDR3 protein. The repertoire has more than 900,000 distinct CDR3 sequences, less than 25% of them found once; the top ten carry 0.75%. Trimming removed 6 bases from V and 13 bases from J; junction bases left unmatched: 10. There are 13 residues in the CDR3. Looked up from germline, CDR1 is PRHDT and CDR2 is FYEKMQ (reference sequence). The sample also formed part of further work on T cells of mothers and their children. Per that paper: The study recruited a few healthy Caucasian mothers and their six children as donors.

The sequence came from a girl between 2 and 10 years old in good health. J is TRBJ1-4 and V is TRBV13; TRBD1 matches at 8 bases. The sample consisted of blood. This CDR3 is CASSPHRGGRLFF. Written as DNA, the CDR3 is TGTGCCAGCAGTCCCCACAGGGGGGGCCGACTGTTTTTT.